This T cell receptor (beta chain) was captured by sequencing in a study of blood T cell repertoires in COVID-19. Study-level information: PBMCs, B-cell-depleted T cells, or T cells provided the cDNA or gDNA that made up the material.

Using immunoSEQ multiplex PCR, the repertoire was profiled, and TCRdb retains in-frame clones only, with some absent. The data show under 300,000 clones, around 87% seen once. The TCR sequence derives from a woman under 40 with acute COVID-19. The sample taken for sequencing was PBMCs or T cells enriched from blood (not recorded which).

CDR3 nucleotide sequence: TGTGCCAGCAGCTTGGGACTAGCCAAGTACGAGCAGTACTTC. This gives the protein CASSLGLAKYEQYF. V and J are TRBV7-8 and TRBJ2-7; 9 bases agree with TRBD2. The CDR3 sequence is 14 residues long. Germline assignment: CDR1 SGHVS and CDR2 FQNEAQ. The junction had 4 bases not matched to a gene; V was cut back by 3 bases and J by 4 bases.